This TCR beta chain came from a study of cytomegalovirus exposure and HLA in healthy donors. With regard to this clone: Its target is not known.

V lost 4 bases to trimming and J lost 1 base, with 6 bases between them. The CDR3 length is 12 residues. Per the germline V gene, CDR1 is SGHRS and CDR2 is YFSETQ. The study's findings and limits: Later analysis identified a missense DCLRE1C variant that was linked to TCR beta V- and J-gene trimming.

The PCR employed 60 Vbeta primers together with 13 Jbeta primers. TCRdb's copy holds only in-frame clones and misses some; the assay was immunoSEQ multiplex PCR. The profile covers some 170,000 clones, with 65% to 80% appearing a single time and 1.5% to 2% taken by the ten largest. Specimen: PBMCs. The chain has TRBV5-1 and TRBJ2-7; weak D call: TRBD1 (6 bases). The TCR comes from a woman aged 25 to 39 in good health and CMV-seronegative. Here the CDR3 reads CASSTGSYEQYF. Here the CDR3 DNA reads TGCGCCAGCAGCACAGGGTCCTACGAGCAGTACTTC.